These 29 T cell receptor beta chains share one sample of origin, sequenced in a study of radiotherapy plus CTLA-4 blockade in lung cancer. Clones were sequenced by immunoSEQ multiplex PCR, and TCRdb holds only the in-frame ones, with some missing. The sample holds 49,000 or so clones, around 76% seen once. The source material was peripheral blood, sampled from a patient treated with radiotherapy plus ipilimumab. The receptors were gathered from a human donor with non-small cell lung cancer who had stable disease on radiotherapy plus ipilimumab.

The chain is built from TRBV5-6 and TRBJ1-5, with D uncertain. The CDR3 covers 15 residues. Per the germline V gene, CDR1 is SGHDT and CDR2 is YYEEEE. V was shortened by 3 bases and J by 5 bases, with 15 bases between the two germline ends. This chain's CDR3 is CASSSSITGDQPQHF. The CDR3 bases are TGTGCCAGCAGCTCCAGTATAACGGGAGATCAGCCCCAGCATTTT.

The chain carries TRBV19 and TRBJ2-1, with 9 bases matching TRBD1. This CDR3 has 16 amino acids. CDR1 is LNHDA and CDR2 is SQIVND in the germline V gene (reference sequence). V lost 5 bases, J lost 3 bases, and 8 bases stayed unmatched. The CDR3 reads CASSGRRTGVYNEQFF. The CDR3 DNA follows: TGTGCCAGTAGTGGGCGAAGGACAGGGGTCTACAATGAGCAGTTCTTC.

The J gene is TRBJ1-5, the V gene TRBV18; no clear D gene. This CDR3 region has 14 residues. Trimming took off 2 bases at V and 1 base at J, with 6 bases between the two ends. The germline V gene has CDR1 KGHSH and CDR2 LQKENI. The DNA for the CDR3 is TGTGCCAGCTCACCAAAGGAGAGCAATCAGCCCCAGCATTTT. Protein sequence: CASSPKESNQPQHF.

This chain connects TRBV11-2 to TRBJ2-7; TRBD1 aligns across 7 bases. Losses at the gene ends were 4 bases for V and 5 bases for J; bases not matched to a gene: 5. Per the germline V gene, CDR1 is SGHAT and CDR2 is FQNNGV. This CDR3 region has 13 residues. CDR3 coding DNA: TGTGCCAGCAGCTCCGCTGACAGGGACGAGCAGTACTTC. The encoded protein is CASSSADRDEQYF.

The V and J genes are TRBV6-6 and TRBJ1-6; no firm D call. Trimming removed 5 bases from V and 4 bases from J, with 12 bases in between. CDR1 is MNHNY, CDR2 SVGAGI, per germline (reference sequence). The CDR3 contains 15 residues. The CDR3, as DNA: TGTGCCAGCAGTCCCTCGGCAGAATATAATTCACCCCTCCACTTT. Translating it yields CASSPSAEYNSPLHF.

The CDR3 bases are TGTGCCAGCAGCCTAGACAGGGGGTTAGCAACTAATGAAAAACTGTTTTTT. Amino acid sequence: CASSLDRGLATNEKLFF. The chain employs TRBV9 and TRBJ1-4; 9 nucleotides align to TRBD1. V lost 4 bases and J lost 0; bases outside the gene matches: 7. This CDR3 has 17 amino acids. Germline V lookup: CDR1 SGDLS, CDR2 YYNGEE. Using reference TRBV9 and TRBJ1-4 for the parts outside the CDR3, the full variable domain is DSGVTQTPKHLITATGQRVTLRCSPRSGDLSVYWYQQSLDQGLQFLIQYYNGEERAKGNILERFSAQQFPDLHSELNLSSLELGDSALYFCASSLDRGLATNEKLFFGSGTQLSVL.

The chain links TRBV28 to TRBJ2-3, with TRBD1 matching 9 bases. The trim removed 5 bases at V and 1 base at J, leaving 7 bases unmatched. Per germline, CDR1 MDHEN and CDR2 SYDVKM. CDR3 length: 16 amino acids. CDR3 region: CASSAPGQGGTDTQYF. The DNA of the CDR3 is TGTGCCAGCAGTGCACCGGGACAGGGCGGCACAGATACGCAGTATTTT.

This chain connects TRBV5-6 to TRBJ1-5, with 11 bases identical to TRBD1. V lost 4 bases to trimming and J lost 4 bases; unmatched junction nucleotides: 7. The CDR3 is 16 residues long. Germline V gene lookup returns CDR1 SGHDT and CDR2 YYEEEE. DNA for the CDR3: TGTGCCAGCAGCCCCGGGACAGGGGGAAGAAATCAGCCCCAGCATTTT. Residues: CASSPGTGGRNQPQHF.

V and J are TRBV29-1 and TRBJ1-4; TRBD1 matches at 9 bases. Per the germline V gene, CDR1 is SQVTM and CDR2 is ANQGSEA. This CDR3 contains 12 residues. With 8 bases clipped from V and 7 bases from J, the junction kept 5 bases outside the gene matches. CDR3 in amino acids: CSSKDRGEKLFF. DNA of the CDR3: TGCAGCTCCAAGGACAGGGGTGAAAAACTGTTTTTT.

The J gene is TRBJ1-1, the V gene TRBV18; 9 positions agree with TRBD1. The CDR3 sequence is 17 residues long. V dropped 2 bases and J dropped 5; count of bases not matched to a gene: 12. The V gene's germline CDR1 is KGHSH and CDR2 LQKENI. CDR3 protein: CASSPNTLTGGWTEAFF. The DNA of the CDR3 is TGTGCCAGCTCACCAAACACCTTGACAGGGGGTTGGACTGAAGCTTTCTTT.

This clone was seen only once. The chain uses TRBV7-2 and TRBJ2-2; no clear D. V was cut by 5 bases and J by 0 bases, with 10 bases left in between. Germline V gene lookup returns CDR1 SGHTA and CDR2 FQGNSA. The CDR3 has 15 residues. The CDR3 spells CASSDRAANTGELFF. For the CDR3, the DNA is TGTGCCAGCAGCGATAGGGCGGCGAACACCGGGGAGCTGTTTTTT. The full variable domain, with the rest looked up from reference TRBV7-2 and TRBJ2-2, is GAGVSQSPSNKVTEKGKDVELRCDPISGHTALYWYRQSLGQGLEFLIYFQGNSAPDKSGLPSDRFSAERTGGSVSTLTIQRTQQEDSAVYLCASSDRAANTGELFFGEGSRLTVL.

The V gene is TRBV28, the J gene TRBJ2-7; possibly TRBD1 for D (5 bases). The CDR3 is 15 amino acids. Germline V gives CDR1 MDHEN, CDR2 SYDVKM. Trimming removed 4 bases at V and 0 bases at J, with 13 bases between. Here the CDR3 reads CASSSYQGSSYEQYV. CDR3 in DNA: TGTGCCAGCAGTTCTTATCAGGGAAGCTCCTACGAGCAGTACGTC.

The chain carries TRBV30 and TRBJ2-7; the match to TRBD1 covers 9 bases. The trim removed 2 bases at V and 6 bases at J, leaving 8 bases unmatched. CDR1 GTSNPN and CDR2 SVGIG come from the germline V gene (reference sequence). The CDR3 runs 14 residues. This chain's CDR3 is CAWSTGTGLGEQYF. CDR3 DNA sequence: TGTGCCTGGAGTACCGGGACAGGGTTAGGCGAGCAGTACTTC.

V is TRBV11-1 and J is TRBJ1-4; possibly TRBD1 for D (5 bases). Germline V gene sequence: CDR1 SGHAT, CDR2 FQDESV (reference sequence). Deletions cut 2 bases from V and 10 bases from J, with 20 bases between. The CDR3 totals 16 residues. The CDR3 region has the DNA TGTGCCAGCAGCTTAAATGGGGACCTCACCCATGGAAAACTGTTTTTT. Its protein product is CASSLNGDLTHGKLFF.

The chain combines TRBV19 with TRBJ1-5, with D perhaps matching TRBD1 (5 bases). The germline CDR1 and CDR2 sequences are LNHDA and SQIVND (reference sequence). There are 15 residues in the CDR3. The V end lost 3 bases, the J end lost 0 bases, and 9 bases lay between the germline ends. Here the CDR3 reads CASSMSGGSNQPQHF. The CDR3 DNA sequence: TGTGCCAGTAGTATGTCGGGGGGTAGCAATCAGCCCCAGCATTTT.

The chain employs TRBV10-3 and TRBJ2-3, with D hard to call. With 3 bases removed from V and 2 bases from J, the gap between germline ends came to 6 bases. Germline values: CDR1 ENHRY, CDR2 SYGVKD. There are 13 residues in the CDR3. This CDR3 is CAISEQITDTQYF. The DNA of the CDR3 is TGTGCCATCAGTGAACAGATCACAGATACGCAGTATTTT.

The V call is TRBV7-6, the J call TRBJ1-4, with D possibly TRBD1 on 5 matching bases. Germline assignment: CDR1 SGHVS and CDR2 FNYEAQ. The CDR3 has 12 amino acids. The V gene lost 5 bases and the J gene lost 8 bases, with 9 bases spanning the gap. DNA for the CDR3: TGTGCCAGCAGCCCAGGGTCGGAAAAACTGTTTTTT. This translates into CASSPGSEKLFF.

The chain couples TRBV5-1 to TRBJ2-7; 10 nucleotides line up with TRBD2. CDR1 is SGHRS, CDR2 YFSETQ, per germline. This CDR3 comprises 14 residues. V lost 2 bases and J lost 3; bases outside the gene matches: 2. CDR3 protein: CASSFTSGDYEQYV. The CDR3 bases are TGCGCCAGCAGCTTCACTAGCGGGGACTACGAGCAGTACGTC.

The DNA of the CDR3 is TGCGCCAGCAGCTTGGGGACAGGGGCGTATAATTCACCCCTCCACTTT. Its protein product is CASSLGTGAYNSPLHF. This chain joins TRBV5-1 and TRBJ1-6; 9 bases agree with TRBD1. V was clipped by 0 bases and J by 4 bases; unmatched bases: 2. The germline V gene has CDR1 SGHRS and CDR2 YFSETQ. The CDR3 length is 16 residues. Variable domain in full (rest from reference TRBV5-1 and TRBJ1-6): KAGVTQTPRYLIKTRGQQVTLSCSPISGHRSVSWYQQTPGQGLQFLFEYFSETQRNKGNFPGRFSGRQFSNSRSEMNVSTLELGDSALYLCASSLGTGAYNSPLHFGNGTRLTVT.

V usage is TRBV5-1 and J usage is TRBJ1-2; 10 bases align to TRBD1. Trimming took 2 bases from V and 3 from J; bases not matched to a gene: 10. Germline CDR1 SGHRS, CDR2 YFSETQ. The CDR3 spans 17 residues. CDR3 amino acids: CASSFLATGTGDYGYTF. The CDR3 DNA sequence: TGCGCCAGCAGCTTCCTGGCTACCGGGACAGGGGACTATGGCTACACCTTC.

This CDR3 reads CAISESLRGSGNTIYF. In DNA, the CDR3 is TGTGCCATCAGTGAATCCCTACGTGGGTCTGGAAACACCATATATTTT. The chain uses TRBV10-3 and TRBJ1-3; D is unclear. The V end was cut by 3 bases, the J end by 1 base, with 13 bases between. CDR1 is ENHRY, CDR2 SYGVKD, per germline. This CDR3 region has 16 residues.

The chain has TRBV14 and TRBJ1-2, with D possibly TRBD1 on 6 matching bases. The CDR3 spans 15 residues. Germline V lookup: CDR1 SGHDN, CDR2 FVKESK. Trimming removed 0 bases from V and 6 bases from J, with 14 bases in between. The CDR3 bases are TGTGCCAGCAGCCAAGAGCTGGGGGCGCTTAATGGCTACACCTTC. Protein product: CASSQELGALNGYTF.

The rearrangement joins TRBV9 to TRBJ2-1; 13 nucleotides line up with TRBD2. The CDR3 is made up of 16 amino acids. The germline gives CDR1 SGDLS, CDR2 YYNGEE. V lost 2 bases and J lost 7; bases outside the gene matches: 6. The CDR3, as DNA: TGTGCCAGCAGCGTCGGACTAGCGGGGGTCTTGAATGAGCAGTTCTTC. It encodes CASSVGLAGVLNEQFF.

The chain links TRBV2 to TRBJ1-3, with 9 bases fitting TRBD1. The CDR3 has 16 amino acids. From germline, CDR1 is SNHLY and CDR2 FYNNEI. V dropped 8 bases and J dropped 4; count of bases not matched to a gene: 12. The CDR3: CASSLKGTGSGNTIYF. DNA for the CDR3: TGTGCCAGCTCCCTGAAGGGGACAGGGTCAGGAAACACCATATATTTT.

This chain links TRBV2 with TRBJ2-2; TRBD2 aligns across 10 bases. Trimming removed 4 bases from V and 4 bases from J; junction bases left unmatched: 3. The CDR3 loop spans 15 amino acids. Germline loops: CDR1 SNHLY, CDR2 FYNNEI. CDR3 DNA sequence: TGTGCCAGCAGTGGACTAGCGGGCGCCACCGGGGAGCTGTTTTTT. Amino acids: CASSGLAGATGELFF. Using reference TRBV2 and TRBJ2-2 for the parts outside the CDR3, the full variable domain is EPEVTQTPSHQVTQMGQEVILRCVPISNHLYFYWYRQILGQKVEFLVSFYNNEISEKSEIFDDQFSVERPDGSNFTLKIRSTKLEDSAMYFCASSGLAGATGELFFGEGSRLTVL.

On this clone: This sample also contains other DNA sequences that code for the same CDR3. The CDR3 spells CASSLGEGRNTEAFF. The CDR3 nucleotides read TGCGCCAGCAGCTTGGGAGAGGGTAGGAACACTGAAGCTTTCTTT. The chain has TRBV5-1 and TRBJ1-1; D gene ambiguous. This CDR3 has 15 residues. Looked up from germline, CDR1 is SGHRS and CDR2 is YFSETQ. The germline V and J ends were trimmed by 0 bases and 1 base, with 10 bases remaining between them.

V gene TRBV27 combines with J gene TRBJ1-5; 7 bases are a match to TRBD1. Germline trimming cut 6 bases from V and 2 bases from J; bases unmatched to any gene: 7. The CDR3 loop spans 15 amino acids. Per the germline V gene, CDR1 is MNHEY and CDR2 is SMNVEV (reference sequence). The CDR3 DNA reads as TGTGCCAGCAGCAGAGGGGGCGCCGGCAATCAGCCCCAGCATTTT. It specifies CASSRGGAGNQPQHF.

This sequence joins TRBV30 and TRBJ1-2; D might be TRBD1 (6 bases). Per the germline V gene, CDR1 is GTSNPN and CDR2 is SVGIG (reference sequence). The CDR3 is made up of 13 amino acids. Trimming left V 1 base short and J 8 bases short, with 14 bases between. The CDR3 spells CAWSAGAGRGYTF. CDR3 bases: TGTGCCTGGAGTGCAGGGGCGGGACGGGGCTACACCTTC.

The J gene is TRBJ2-7, the V gene TRBV12-5; no firm D call. CDR1 and CDR2 (germline): LGHNT, FRNRAP. The V end lost 6 bases, the J end lost 0 bases, and 12 bases lay between the germline ends. This CDR3 spans 14 amino acids. The CDR3 DNA reads TGTGCTAGTGGGGTAGGATCAGCCTCCTACGAGCAGTACTTC. This encodes CASGVGSASYEQYF. The whole variable domain, remainder taken from reference TRBV12-5 and TRBJ2-7, is DARVTQTPRHKVTEMGQEVTMRCQPILGHNTVFWYRQTMMQGLELLAYFRNRAPLDDSGMPKDRFSAEMPDATLATLKIQPSEPRDSAVYFCASGVGSASYEQYFGPGTRLTVT.